This T cell receptor beta chain was sequenced for a study of T cells in tuberculosis (dated by TCRdb to between 2017 and 2018). Background for the entire study: The study combined CD1B tetramers and high-throughput TCR immunosequencing to characterize T cells specific for the mycobacterial lipid antigen glucose monomycolate (GMM).

PBMC were thawed, rested overnight, stained with GMM-loaded CD1B tetramer, a Live/Dead dye and anti-CD3, and then sorted on a FACS Aria II. The CD1B tetramers were loaded with C32 glucose monomycolate that had been purified from Rhodococcus equi. Before cryopreservation, the PBMC later used for tetramer sorting had been depleted of CD14-expressing monocytes as part of a separate study. From each donor, 80,000 to 100,000 tetramer-negative cells were sorted and were analyzed alongside the tetramer-positive cells. Antigen-specific T cells were sorted from a few healthy South African adults using GMM-loaded CD1B tetramers. The germline V gene supplies CDR1 SGHRS and CDR2 YFSETQ. The CDR3, from cysteine to phenylalanine, totals 15 residues. The CDR3 DNA has 45 bases and is translated from base 1. Between the V and J ends, shortened by 0 bases and 3 bases respectively, the junction contains 10 bases. In the case of this clone: Within one base of it there is no much larger clone, and no base qualities were kept.

Points the paper makes about the study in general: The stringent sort gate may have missed T cells binding the CD1B-GMM tetramer with low affinity.

TCR-alpha and TCR-beta chains were sequenced unpaired, so chain pairing information was not available. The immunoSEQ multiplex PCR assay was used to generate TCR libraries, with TCR-beta and/or TCR-alpha/delta assays applied to each sample. The amplified TCR libraries were sequenced on the Illumina high-throughput platform. The paper's data handling went like this. Clustering and dimensionality reduction relied on pairwise TCRdist distances among GMM-specific receptors from T cells that were either sorted ex vivo or expanded in vitro. Sequence motifs, defined by gene usage and CDR3 content, were tested for enrichment in tetramer-positive compared with tetramer-negative populations. The clones in this table, taken by TCRdb from immuneACCESS, are in-frame only. Not every clone is retained; where verified, under half of the shortfall comes from an unresolved V gene, and the cause of the rest is unknown. D and trimming come from the DNA, and the V and J calls and clone size come from that table. This sample is represented by 80,000 to 100,000 clones; roughly 93% of them were singletons. 1.5% to 2% of the sample is held by the ten biggest clonotypes.

The sequence links TRBV5-1 to TRBJ1-5; matching of 6 bases hints at TRBD1 as the D gene. The clonotype originates from an adult woman with latent tuberculosis. Input material: CD1b-GMM tetramer-negative cells sorted from PBMCs. The cell subset or site label corresponds to: T cells not binding CD1B-GMM tetramer, sorted from same donor. The encoded CDR3 is CASSLGGRNNQPQHF. The nucleotide sequence is TGCGCCAGCAGCTTGGGGGGGCGGAACAATCAGCCCCAGCATTTT.